Reported below is one T cell receptor (beta chain). Its antigen is as yet unknown. The record originates from a study of T cell clonotyping in hematopoietic cell transplantation. On the study more broadly: Cytoreduction preceded collection of pretransplant recipient samples. Study-wide points: Cells were unsorted, so CD4 and CD8 contributions were not separated. Broader posttransplant TCR repertoire diversity was predicted by graft donor and pretransplant recipient Inverse Simpson Index values.

Profiling relied on immunoSEQ multiplex PCR, and the TCRdb table lists in-frame clones only, not all of them. The data show 75,000 to 95,000 clones, with 90% to 97% seen just once and 1.5% to 2% held by the top ten. Time point of the sample: recipient sample about 28 days before transplant, after cytoreduction. Samples: about 28 days before transplant, then days 30, 100 and 180 after. This sequence was found in a woman aged 45-65 years with acute myeloid leukemia. Some clones in this sample may be carry-over from other donors' samples. The sample was peripheral blood mononuclear cells, taken before stem cell transplant.

CDR3 residues: CASSYAGGSTEAFF. Written as DNA, the CDR3 is TGTGCCAGCAGTTACGCCGGCGGTAGCACTGAAGCTTTCTTT. The J gene is TRBJ1-1, the V gene TRBV6-5, with D unresolved. V shed 2 bases and J shed 4 bases, with 11 bases lying between them. Germline assignment: CDR1 MNHEY and CDR2 SVGAGI. The CDR3 spans 14 residues.